This T cell receptor beta chain comes out of a study of cytomegalovirus exposure and HLA in healthy donors. Notes on the study in general: In all likelihood, a cluster of highly shared sequence variants was a sequencing artifact. Three chains tied to CMV proved CMV antigen-specific in vitro. HLA alleles were associated with around 17,000 TCR beta sequences in a later analysis at 0.05 false discovery rate. TCR beta chain V- and J-gene trimming was linked, in a later analysis, to a missense variant in DCLRE1C.

In the case of this clone: Its cognate antigen is unknown.

This PCR relied on a set of 60 Vbeta primers and 13 Jbeta primers. Libraries were prepared by immunoSEQ multiplex PCR; TCRdb keeps only in-frame clonotypes and omits some of them. The sample holds 85,000 to 100,000 clones, 64% seen once. The germline CDR1 and CDR2 sequences are ENHRY and SYGVKD. CDR3 length equals 15 residues. V lost 2 bases and J 4 bases, leaving 12 bases between the germline ends. Material for sequencing was PBMCs. The V and J genes are TRBV10-3 and TRBJ1-5; D unresolved. The TCR comes from a human donor in good health. The CDR3 DNA is TGTGCCATCAGTGAGCCGGGAGGAGGGAATCAGCCCCAGCATTTT. Encoded protein: CAISEPGGGNQPQHF.